These 30 T cell receptor beta chains came from one sample sequenced in a study of blood T cell repertoires in COVID-19. The table came from immunoSEQ multiplex PCR; TCRdb's copy has only in-frame clones and leaves some out. The sample yields approximately 130,000 clones, more than 60% seen once. Sequenced material: peripheral blood. The receptors come from a woman in her 70s with acute or convalescent COVID-19.

This clone was recorded at least ten times. V and J are TRBV24-1 and TRBJ1-6; unclear D gene. The germline gives CDR1 KGHDR, CDR2 SFDVKD. This CDR3 comprises 10 residues. V was trimmed by 9 bases and J by 7 bases, leaving 3 bases between them. CDR3 sequence reads: CATENSPLHF. CDR3 in DNA: TGTGCCACCGAGAATTCACCCCTCCACTTT.

The V and J genes are TRBV28 and TRBJ2-7; 9 bases match TRBD1. Germline V gives CDR1 MDHEN, CDR2 SYDVKM. Trimming cost V 7 bases and J 3 bases; bases outside gene matches: 7. This CDR3 is 14 amino acids long. The CDR3 is CASKTGGVLYEQYF. CDR3 coding DNA: TGTGCCAGCAAAACAGGGGGCGTTCTCTACGAGCAGTACTTC.

This sequence joins TRBV4-1 and TRBJ2-3, with a weak D call TRBD1 (6 bases). Trimming removed 0 bases at V and 0 bases at J, with 13 bases between. Germline-derived CDR1 and CDR2 are MGHRA and YSYEKL. The CDR3 extends over 17 amino acids. Here the CDR3 DNA reads TGCGCCAGCAGCCAAGATGGCGTGGGACAAAGCACAGATACGCAGTATTTT. Translated: CASSQDGVGQSTDTQYF.

The chain recombines TRBV3-1 (or the pseudogene TRBV3-2) with TRBJ1-4; 8 positions match TRBD1. CDR3 length: 15 amino acids. Trimming at V came to 5 bases and at J to 4 bases, leaving 6 bases not matched to a gene. Germline-derived CDR1 and CDR2 are LGHDT and YNNKEL (reference sequence). The CDR3 DNA sequence: TGTGCCAGCAGCGTCTGGACAGGGAGTAATGAAAAACTGTTTTTT. It encodes CASSVWTGSNEKLFF.

Comments on this clone: This could be a read error, since a much larger clone is one nucleotide away. The same CDR3 arises from other DNA sequences in this sample as well. The chain joins TRBV29-1 to TRBJ1-2; 12 nucleotides line up with TRBD1. Trimming removed 1 base from V and 3 bases from J; junction bases left unmatched: 6. CDR3 length equals 16 residues. Germline-derived CDR1 and CDR2 are SQVTM and ANQGSEA. Here the CDR3 reads CSVEGGGTGGDYGYTF. The CDR3 bases are TGCAGCGTTGAAGGCGGGGGGACAGGGGGCGACTATGGCTACACCTTC. The full variable domain, in which reference TRBV29-1 and TRBJ1-2 provide the parts outside the CDR3, is SAVISQKPSRDICQRGTSLTIQCQVDSQVTMMFWYRQQPGQSLTLIATANQGSEATYESGFVIDKFPISRPNLTFSTLTVSNMSPEDSSIYLCSVEGGGTGGDYGYTFGSGTRLTVV.

The V call is TRBV7-2, the J call TRBJ2-1; TRBD1 aligns across 7 bases. Germline V gene lookup returns CDR1 SGHTA and CDR2 FQGNSA. This CDR3 comprises 18 residues. Trimming cost V 4 bases and J 0 bases; bases outside gene matches: 12. CDR3 sequence: CASSSELTGESSYNEQFF. The DNA for the CDR3 is TGTGCCAGCAGCTCCGAATTAACAGGGGAAAGCTCCTACAATGAGCAGTTCTTC.

CDR3 sequence reads: CASRIAGSSTDTQYF. In DNA, the CDR3 is TGTGCCAGCAGAATAGCGGGGAGTAGCACAGATACGCAGTATTTT. This chain joins TRBV28 and TRBJ2-3, with 8 bases aligning to TRBD2. Trimming cost V 6 bases and J 0 bases; bases outside gene matches: 5. CDR3 length equals 15 residues. Germline loops: CDR1 MDHEN, CDR2 SYDVKM.

The V and J genes are TRBV12-5 and TRBJ2-5, with 10 positions matching TRBD1. With V trimmed by 7 bases and J by 2 bases, 4 bases remained unmatched. Per germline, CDR1 LGHNT and CDR2 FRNRAP. This CDR3 comprises 14 residues. The CDR3 DNA follows: TGTGCTAGTGCAGGGACAGGGGTGCAAGAGACCCAGTACTTC. Amino acid sequence: CASAGTGVQETQYF.

This clone was seen just once. V gene TRBV28 combines with J gene TRBJ2-7, with TRBD1 matching 7 bases. The V segment lost 5 bases and the J segment 7 bases; nucleotides outside the gene matches: 11. CDR1 and CDR2 (germline): MDHEN, SYDVKM. The CDR3 consists of 14 residues. CDR3: CASSTQTTGREQYF. CDR3 nucleotides: TGTGCCAGCAGTACGCAAACGACAGGGCGGGAGCAGTACTTC.

This clone was found many times. The V gene is TRBV5-6, the J gene TRBJ2-6; D uncertain. CDR3 length: 18 amino acids. V was trimmed by 0 bases and J by 0 bases, leaving 13 bases between them. Germline V lookup: CDR1 SGHDT, CDR2 YYEEEE. For the CDR3, the DNA is TGTGCCAGCAGCTTGGTCGGCCAGTCAGGCTCTGGGGCCAACGTCCTGACTTTC. Translating it yields CASSLVGQSGSGANVLTF. The variable domain in full, with the rest retrieved from reference TRBV5-6 and TRBJ2-6, is DAGVTQSPTHLIKTRGQQVTLRCSPKSGHDTVSWYQQALGQGPQFIFQYYEEEERQRGNFPDRFSGHQFPNYSSELNVNALLLGDSALYLCASSLVGQSGSGANVLTFGAGSRLTVL.

This clone came up a few times. The genes are TRBV19 and TRBJ1-2; 8 nucleotides line up with TRBD1. Germline V lookup: CDR1 LNHDA, CDR2 SQIVND (reference sequence). V lost 3 bases, J lost 4 bases, and 7 bases stayed unmatched. This CDR3 region has 15 residues. DNA for the CDR3: TGTGCCAGTAGTATCGTTGGGCAGGGGGCCTATGGCTACACCTTC. It encodes CASSIVGQGAYGYTF.

V usage is TRBV10-1 and J usage is TRBJ2-3; tentatively, D is TRBD2 (5 bases). This CDR3 contains 12 residues. V was shortened by 4 bases and J by 4 bases, with 6 bases between the two germline ends. Per germline, CDR1 WNHNN and CDR2 SYGVQD (reference sequence). CDR3 nucleotide sequence: TGCGCCAGCAGTGCTAGCTCAGATACGCAGTATTTT. As protein: CASSASSDTQYF.

The chain is built from TRBV5-5 and TRBJ2-5; 8 bases fit TRBD2. Germline V gives CDR1 SGHKS, CDR2 YYEKEE (reference sequence). The CDR3 covers 13 residues. V trimming: 7 bases; J trimming: 3 bases; junction bases outside the gene matches: 5. Here the CDR3 reads CASGSGGEETQYF. CDR3 sequence (DNA): TGTGCCAGCGGTTCCGGGGGGGAAGAGACCCAGTACTTC.

This rearrangement joins TRBV2 to TRBJ1-6; 7 bases match TRBD1. V trimming: 7 bases; J trimming: 11 bases; junction bases outside the gene matches: 11. The germline V gene has CDR1 SNHLY and CDR2 FYNNEI. CDR3 length: 14 residues. CDR3 sequence (DNA): TGTGCCAGCAAAGGTGCAGGGGGGATGGCACCCCTCCACTTT. It codes for CASKGAGGMAPLHF.

This clone was detected only a few times. The chain combines TRBV18 with TRBJ2-7; a weak D match, TRBD1 (5 bases). CDR1 and CDR2 (germline): KGHSH, LQKENI. This CDR3 contains 18 residues. Trimming removed 4 bases from V and 0 bases from J, with 22 bases in between. The DNA for the CDR3 is TGTGCCAGCTCACGAAACGCTCTTTTGACAGAGCCCTCCTACGAGCAGTACTTC. Translation: CASSRNALLTEPSYEQYF.

The chain joins TRBV10-3 to TRBJ2-2; 11 nucleotides align to TRBD2. Germline V lookup: CDR1 ENHRY, CDR2 SYGVKD. The V gene end was trimmed by 4 bases and the J gene end by 2 bases; junction bases not matched to a gene: 3. The CDR3 runs 16 residues. As DNA, the CDR3 is TGTGCCATCAGTGTTAGCGGGGGGGACAACACCGGGGAGCTGTTTTTT. Translation gives CAISVSGGDNTGELFF.

The chain joins TRBV5-1 to TRBJ1-1; 11 bases line up with TRBD1. The CDR3 contains 15 residues. The V and J ends lost 2 bases and 5 bases, in that order; junction bases with no gene match: 5. Germline CDR1 reads SGHRS; CDR2 reads YFSETQ. DNA for the CDR3: TGCGCCAGCAGCTTAGGGGGACAGGGGGAAACTGAAGCTTTCTTT. Translation: CASSLGGQGETEAFF.

J is TRBJ2-2 and V is TRBV6-5; D perhaps matches TRBD1 (5 bases). This CDR3 has 14 amino acids. Trimming pared 2 bases from V and 2 bases from J, leaving 6 bases between. The germline gives CDR1 MNHEY, CDR2 SVGAGI. CDR3 in amino acids: CASSYDRNTGELFF. The CDR3 nucleotides are TGTGCCAGCAGTTACGACAGAAACACCGGGGAGCTGTTTTTT.

The V and J genes are TRBV19 and TRBJ1-2, with TRBD1 matching over 11 bases. Unmatched junction bases numbered 1, after V lost 7 bases and J lost 3 bases. Germline V gene data show CDR1 as LNHDA and CDR2 as SQIVND (reference sequence). There are 13 residues in the CDR3. As DNA, the CDR3 is TGTGCCAGTAAGGGACAGGGGGACTATGGCTACACCTTC. Translation: CASKGQGDYGYTF.

This rearrangement joins TRBV18 to TRBJ1-4, with TRBD1 matching over 7 bases. In germline, CDR1 is KGHSH, CDR2 LQKENI. With V trimmed by 5 bases and J by 5 bases, 11 bases remained unmatched. The CDR3 runs to 16 residues. CDR3 amino acids: CASSSLGTAANEKLFF. In DNA form, the CDR3 reads TGTGCCAGCTCATCCCTAGGGACAGCCGCGAATGAAAAACTGTTTTTT.

This clone was detected ten times or more. The chain links TRBV9 to TRBJ1-4; no firm D call. Germline CDR1 is SGDLS and CDR2 is YYNGEE. The CDR3 runs to 15 residues. Between the trimmed V and J ends, which lost 4 bases and 2 bases, there was a span of 12 bases. In DNA, the CDR3 is TGTGCCAGCAGCCCCTCCCTGAGGACTAATGAAAAACTGTTTTTT. Protein product: CASSPSLRTNEKLFF.

This chain links TRBV14 with TRBJ1-2; 8 nucleotides align to TRBD1. J gave up 7 bases and V 2 bases, and 9 bases lay outside the gene matches. The V gene's germline CDR1 is SGHDN and CDR2 FVKESK. The CDR3 loop spans 15 amino acids. CDR3 loop: CASSQLDRDVGGYTF. DNA for the CDR3: TGTGCCAGCAGCCAACTGGACAGGGACGTGGGTGGCTACACCTTC.

This chain joins TRBV2 and TRBJ1-5; D is unclear. CDR3 length equals 12 residues. V was trimmed by 5 bases and J by 4 bases, leaving 6 bases between them. Germline V gene lookup returns CDR1 SNHLY and CDR2 FYNNEI. The CDR3 DNA follows: TGTGCCAGCAGTTCCTATAATCAGCCCCAGCATTTT. Its protein product is CASSSYNQPQHF.

The chain recombines TRBV5-4 with TRBJ2-1; D not resolved. The germline V gene encodes CDR1 SGHNT and CDR2 YYREEE (reference sequence). The ends were cut back, 4 bases at V and 4 bases at J, with 18 bases in the middle. The CDR3 runs to 16 residues. The CDR3 spells CASSPTAGGVYNEQFF. The CDR3 DNA sequence: TGTGCCAGCAGCCCTACGGCTGGCGGAGTTTACAATGAGCAGTTCTTC.

This clone has more than one count but fewer than ten. The chain recombines TRBV19 with TRBJ1-6; D is uncertain. Germline CDR1 and CDR2: LNHDA and SQIVND (reference sequence). CDR3 length equals 15 residues. V lost 3 bases, J lost 7 bases, and 13 bases lay in between. CDR3 DNA sequence: TGTGCCAGTAGTATGATGGCGACCGGGAATTCACCCCTCCACTTT. Its translation is CASSMMATGNSPLHF.

This chain uses TRBV12-5 with TRBJ2-7; 9 positions agree with TRBD1. Losses at the gene ends were 4 bases for V and 6 bases for J; bases not matched to a gene: 1. The CDR3 consists of 12 residues. CDR1 and CDR2 (germline): LGHNT, FRNRAP. In DNA, the CDR3 is TGTGCTAGTGGTTCGACAGGGGGCGAGCAGTACTTC. Its protein is CASGSTGGEQYF.

This clone was found many times. This chain uses TRBV28 with TRBJ2-5, with 7 bases identical to TRBD1. Per germline, CDR1 MDHEN and CDR2 SYDVKM. This CDR3 is 15 amino acids long. Unmatched junction bases numbered 7, after V lost 6 bases and J lost 0 bases. The CDR3 protein is CASRSQGVYQETQYF. The CDR3 bases are TGTGCCAGCAGGTCCCAGGGGGTGTACCAAGAGACCCAGTACTTC.

The genes are TRBV7-3 and TRBJ2-2; possibly TRBD2 for D (6 bases). The CDR3 consists of 15 residues. The germline gives CDR1 SGHTA, CDR2 FQGTGA. Trimming pared 5 bases from V and 2 bases from J, leaving 12 bases between. CDR3 amino acids: CASSPGAGNTGELFF. In DNA form, the CDR3 reads TGTGCCAGCAGCCCCGGGGCGGGAAACACCGGGGAGCTGTTTTTT.

The chain combines TRBV3-1 (or the pseudogene TRBV3-2) with TRBJ2-5; D is perhaps TRBD1 (6 bases). The CDR3 spans 14 residues. The V and J ends lost 1 base and 4 bases respectively, with 10 bases between them. Germline-derived CDR1 and CDR2 are LGHDT and YNNKEL (reference sequence). The DNA of the CDR3 is TGTGCCAGCAGCCAAGGAACAGGGAGAGAGACCCAGTACTTC. Amino acids: CASSQGTGRETQYF.

This clone was observed a handful of times. The chain is built from TRBV3-1 (or the pseudogene TRBV3-2) and TRBJ2-7; D unresolved. This CDR3 is 12 amino acids long. The germline V gene has CDR1 LGHDT and CDR2 YNNKEL (reference sequence). V lost 6 bases to trimming and J lost 5 bases, with 11 bases between them. CDR3 nucleotides: TGTGCCAGCAGTTTCCGAGGAGACGAGCAGTACTTC. As protein: CASSFRGDEQYF.